A single sample gave rise to the 10 T cell receptor beta chains below, sequenced in a study of patients and donors after allogeneic stem cell transplantation. Via MiXCR, TCRdb re-called the RT-PCR reads, giving one row per CDR3 protein. The sample carries fewer than 75,000 distinct CDR3 sequences, about an eighth recorded once. The sample comprised blood, either unsorted or a sorted T cell fraction (not recorded which). These receptors were collected from a human donor who was either an allogeneic HSCT recipient or a stem cell or donor lymphocyte infusion donor (not recorded which). It is not recorded whose cells these are; they may come from a transplant donor.

This rearrangement joins TRBV25-1 to TRBJ2-7; D gene unclear. The CDR3 spans 14 residues. V dropped 4 bases and J dropped 6 bases, with 16 bases sitting between them. Germline CDR1 reads MGHDK; CDR2 reads SYGVNS. CDR3 region: CASSVRPGGGEQYF. Written as DNA, the CDR3 is TGTGCCAGCAGTGTTCGGCCAGGTGGCGGCGAGCAGTACTTC.

This sequence joins TRBV12-3 or TRBV12-4 and TRBJ2-3; D unresolved. V dropped 8 bases and J dropped 0 bases, with 9 bases sitting between them. This CDR3 spans 13 amino acids. The CDR3 sequence is CASWVASTDTQYF. The CDR3 DNA sequence: TGTGCCAGCTGGGTAGCCAGCACAGATACGCAGTATTTT.

This sequence joins TRBV18 and TRBJ1-2; a possible D gene is TRBD1 (5 bases). V lost 3 bases, J lost 8 bases, and 13 bases lay in between. The CDR3 sequence is 13 residues long. Germline V CDR1 and CDR2: KGHSH, LQKENI. The CDR3 loop reads CASSPEGLVGYTF. The CDR3 DNA follows: TGTGCCAGCTCACCCGAGGGGCTGGTAGGCTACACCTTC.

Only a few counts were recorded for this clonotype. The V gene is TRBV29-1, the J gene TRBJ2-1; 11 bases match TRBD1. V dropped 6 bases and J dropped 6; count of bases not matched to a gene: 7. The CDR3 sequence is 14 residues long. Germline CDR1 SQVTM, CDR2 ANQGSEA. The DNA of the CDR3 is TGCAGCGTCCTGGGACAGGGGGGCCGCAATGAGCAGTTCTTC. Its translation is CSVLGQGGRNEQFF.

This clonotype has a count of ten or more. This sequence joins TRBV6-5 and TRBJ1-3; weak D call: TRBD1 (5 bases). The V gene lost 2 bases and the J gene lost 3 bases, with 14 bases spanning the gap. The CDR3 sequence is 16 residues long. Germline CDR1 MNHEY, CDR2 SVGAGI. The CDR3 region is CASSYHNRDGGNTIYF. CDR3 in DNA: TGTGCCAGCAGTTACCATAACCGGGACGGTGGAAACACCATATATTTT.

In this sample, this clonotype turned up many times. CDR3: CASSIPQRNTEAFF. The DNA for the CDR3 is TGTGCCAGCAGCATACCCCAGCGCAACACTGAAGCTTTCTTT. The rearrangement links TRBV5-6 to TRBJ1-1; D is unclear. CDR1 is SGHDT and CDR2 is YYEEEE in the germline V gene. This CDR3 has 14 residues. Trimming removed 4 bases from V and 2 bases from J, with 12 bases in between.

This clonotype was counted only a few times. V gene TRBV29-1 combines with J gene TRBJ2-6; D may be TRBD1 or TRBD2 (5 bases each). The CDR3 is 14 residues long. V lost 7 bases and J lost 6, with 16 bases in between. Germline V gene data show CDR1 as SQVTM and CDR2 as ANQGSEA. The CDR3, as DNA: TGCAGCGCCGAGTTAGTGGGGGAGGCCAACGTCCTGACTTTC. This encodes CSAELVGEANVLTF.

This clonotype was observed a handful of times. This chain links TRBV10-1 with TRBJ2-3; a possible D gene is TRBD2 (6 bases). Trimming took off 2 bases at V and 4 bases at J, with 13 bases between the two ends. Per the germline V gene, CDR1 is WNHNN and CDR2 is SYGVQD (reference sequence). This CDR3 contains 15 residues. The CDR3 spells CASSETSLASDTQYF. CDR3 nucleotides: TGCGCCAGCAGTGAGACTAGCCTAGCCTCAGATACGCAGTATTTT.

Regarding this clonotype: An end of the junction differs from the germline gene, which may be a read error. CDR3 in DNA: TGCAGCGTTCGGACAGTCGTCGAAAACTTT. As protein: CSVRTVVENF. The gene calls are TRBV29-1 and TRBJ1-1, with a weak D call TRBD1 (6 bases). The CDR3 is 10 amino acids. CDR1 SQVTM and CDR2 ANQGSEA come from the germline V gene.

This clonotype has ten or more counts. This chain joins TRBV5-5 and TRBJ1-5; the match to TRBD1 covers 9 bases. The CDR3 is made up of 14 amino acids. Trimming at V came to 4 bases and at J to 4 bases, leaving 3 bases not matched to a gene. From germline, CDR1 is SGHKS and CDR2 YYEKEE (reference sequence). Here the CDR3 DNA reads TGTGCCAGCAGCAGACAGGGGGTTAATCAGCCCCAGCATTTT. This codes for CASSRQGVNQPQHF.